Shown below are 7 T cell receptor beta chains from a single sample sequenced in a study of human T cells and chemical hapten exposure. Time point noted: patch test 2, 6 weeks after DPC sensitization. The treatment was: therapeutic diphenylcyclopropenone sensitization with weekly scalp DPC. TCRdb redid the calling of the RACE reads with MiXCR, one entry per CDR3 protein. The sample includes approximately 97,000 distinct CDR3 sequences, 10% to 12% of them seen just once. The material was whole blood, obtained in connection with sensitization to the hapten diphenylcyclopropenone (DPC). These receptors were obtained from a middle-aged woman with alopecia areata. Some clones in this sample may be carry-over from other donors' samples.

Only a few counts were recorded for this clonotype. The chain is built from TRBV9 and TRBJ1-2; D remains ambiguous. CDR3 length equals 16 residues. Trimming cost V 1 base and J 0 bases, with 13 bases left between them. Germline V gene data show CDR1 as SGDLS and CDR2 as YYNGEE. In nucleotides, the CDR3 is TGTGCCAGCAGCGTAACCCCAGACGGAGCTAACTATGGCTACACCTTC. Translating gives CASSVTPDGANYGYTF.

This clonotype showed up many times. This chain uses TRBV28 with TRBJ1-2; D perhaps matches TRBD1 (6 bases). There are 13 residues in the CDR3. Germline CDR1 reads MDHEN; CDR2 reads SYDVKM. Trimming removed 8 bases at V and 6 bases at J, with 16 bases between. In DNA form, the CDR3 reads TGTGCCAGCTGGAGGGATCCAGGGGATGGCTACACCTTC. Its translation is CASWRDPGDGYTF.

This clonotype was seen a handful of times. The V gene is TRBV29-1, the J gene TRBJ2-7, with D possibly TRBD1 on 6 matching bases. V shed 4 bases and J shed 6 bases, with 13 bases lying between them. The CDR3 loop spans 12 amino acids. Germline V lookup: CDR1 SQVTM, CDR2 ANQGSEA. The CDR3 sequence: CSVAQGNIEQYF. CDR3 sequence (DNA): TGCAGCGTTGCGCAGGGGAACATCGAGCAGTACTTC.

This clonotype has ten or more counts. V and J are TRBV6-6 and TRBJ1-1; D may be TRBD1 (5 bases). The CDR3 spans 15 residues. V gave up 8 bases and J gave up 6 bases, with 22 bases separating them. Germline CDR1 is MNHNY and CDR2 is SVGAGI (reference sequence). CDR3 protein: CASFIGTNSAPEAFF. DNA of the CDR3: TGTGCCAGCTTTATAGGGACCAACTCTGCTCCTGAAGCTTTCTTT.

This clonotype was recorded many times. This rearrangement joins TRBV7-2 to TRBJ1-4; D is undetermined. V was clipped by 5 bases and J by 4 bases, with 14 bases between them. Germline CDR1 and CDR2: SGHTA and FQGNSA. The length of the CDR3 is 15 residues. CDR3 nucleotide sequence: TGTGCCAGCAGCCTCCCGAGGTTGTTTAATGAAAAACTGTTTTTT. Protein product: CASSLPRLFNEKLFF.

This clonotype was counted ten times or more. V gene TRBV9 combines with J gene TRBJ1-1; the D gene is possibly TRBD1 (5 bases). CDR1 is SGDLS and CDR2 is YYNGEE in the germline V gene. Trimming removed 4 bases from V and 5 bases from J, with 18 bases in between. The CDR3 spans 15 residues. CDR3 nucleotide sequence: TGTGCCAGCAGCCCGAGTGGGGCGGAGTTGACTGAAGCTTTCTTT. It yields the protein CASSPSGAELTEAFF. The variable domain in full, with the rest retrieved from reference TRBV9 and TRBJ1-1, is DSGVTQTPKHLITATGQRVTLRCSPRSGDLSVYWYQQSLDQGLQFLIQYYNGEERAKGNILERFSAQQFPDLHSELNLSSLELGDSALYFCASSPSGAELTEAFFGQGTRLTVV.

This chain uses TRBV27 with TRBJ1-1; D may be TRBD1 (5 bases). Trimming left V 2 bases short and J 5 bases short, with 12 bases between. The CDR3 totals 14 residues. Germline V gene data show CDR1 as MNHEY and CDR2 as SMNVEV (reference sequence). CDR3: CASSLGARRTEAFF. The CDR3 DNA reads TGTGCCAGCAGTTTAGGGGCTAGGAGGACTGAAGCTTTCTTT.